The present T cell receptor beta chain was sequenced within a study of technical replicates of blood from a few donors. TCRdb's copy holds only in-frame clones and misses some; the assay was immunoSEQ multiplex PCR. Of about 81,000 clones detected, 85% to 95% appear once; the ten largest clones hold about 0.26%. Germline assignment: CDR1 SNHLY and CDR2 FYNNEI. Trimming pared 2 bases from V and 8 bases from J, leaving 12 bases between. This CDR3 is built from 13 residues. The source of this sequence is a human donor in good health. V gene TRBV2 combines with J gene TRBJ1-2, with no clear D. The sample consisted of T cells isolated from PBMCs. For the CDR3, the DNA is TGTGCCAGCAGTGAAAACGTCCCGGGAGGCTACACCTTC. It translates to CASSENVPGGYTF.